Following are 18 T cell receptor beta chains from one sample sequenced in a study of cytomegalovirus exposure and HLA in healthy donors. PCR amplification relied on 60 Vbeta primers (plus 13 Jbeta primers). Method: immunoSEQ multiplex PCR; TCRdb's copy keeps in-frame clones and lacks some. The table has over 30,000 clones, roughly 89% seen once. Sequencing was done on a sample of PBMCs. The receptors shown here come from a woman aged 40 to 50 in good health and CMV-seropositive.

This chain links TRBV7-6 with TRBJ1-6; possibly TRBD1 for D (5 bases). The CDR3 has 14 residues. Germline CDR1 reads SGHVS; CDR2 reads FNYEAQ. V dropped 1 base and J dropped 13 bases, with 14 bases sitting between them. The CDR3 sequence: CASSLESGSRPLHF. The CDR3 region has the DNA TGTGCCAGCAGCTTAGAGTCAGGGTCGCGGCCCCTCCACTTT.

V and J are TRBV11-2 and TRBJ1-1; TRBD1 might be the D (6 bases). The V end lost 0 bases, the J end lost 1 base, and 9 bases lay between the germline ends. Per germline, CDR1 SGHAT and CDR2 FQNNGV. The length of the CDR3 is 15 residues. CDR3: CASSLEAGANTEAFF. The CDR3 nucleotides are TGTGCCAGCAGCTTAGAAGCAGGGGCGAACACTGAAGCTTTCTTT.

The V gene is TRBV9, the J gene TRBJ2-1; TRBD2 matches 9 bases. CDR1 is SGDLS, CDR2 YYNGEE, per germline. The CDR3 totals 15 residues. The ends lost 0 bases at V and 3 bases at J; junction bases unmatched: 1. This CDR3 is CASSVGTSDYNEQFF. DNA of the CDR3: TGTGCCAGCAGCGTAGGGACTAGCGACTACAATGAGCAGTTCTTC.

The sample holds a few counts of this clone. This rearrangement joins TRBV6-4 to TRBJ2-3, with 9 bases matching TRBD2. Looked up from germline, CDR1 is MRHNA and CDR2 is SNTAGT. V gave up 3 bases and J gave up 2 bases; unmatched junction bases: 3. The CDR3 spans 15 residues. The CDR3 DNA is TGTGCCAGCAGTGAGGGGACTAGCCCCACAGATACGCAGTATTTT. Its protein product is CASSEGTSPTDTQYF.

The chain links TRBV10-3 to TRBJ2-6, with 7 nucleotides matching TRBD1. The germline CDR1 and CDR2 sequences are ENHRY and SYGVKD. The CDR3 is made up of 15 amino acids. After removal of 10 bases from V and 1 base from J, the junction contained 7 bases not matched to a gene. The DNA of the CDR3 is TGTGCCACCCGGGACAGAACATCTGGGGCCAACGTCCTGACTTTC. Amino acids: CATRDRTSGANVLTF.

The chain carries TRBV19 and TRBJ2-7, with 7 bases fitting TRBD2. Germline V gives CDR1 LNHDA, CDR2 SQIVND (reference sequence). The junction had 5 bases not matched to a gene; V was cut back by 6 bases and J by 0 bases. The CDR3 consists of 14 residues. The CDR3 sequence is CASRAGGSSYEQYF. In nucleotides, the CDR3 is TGTGCCAGTAGAGCCGGCGGGAGCTCCTACGAGCAGTACTTC.

This clone was counted once. The J gene is TRBJ2-2, the V gene TRBV19; D is ambiguous. Germline V gene data show CDR1 as LNHDA and CDR2 as SQIVND (reference sequence). V was pared by 6 bases and J by 2 bases, with 13 bases between. There are 15 residues in the CDR3. The CDR3 bases are TGTGCCAGTAGGGCAGGCCCTGCCAACACCGGGGAGCTGTTTTTT. Its translation: CASRAGPANTGELFF.

The CDR3 protein is CASSPDSLTYNEQFF. CDR3 bases: TGTGCCAGCAGTCCCGACAGTCTAACCTACAATGAGCAGTTCTTC. This chain uses TRBV27 with TRBJ2-1, with a possible D match to TRBD1 (5 bases). V lost 5 bases, J lost 2 bases, and 13 bases lay in between. Germline assignment: CDR1 MNHEY and CDR2 SMNVEV (reference sequence). This CDR3 has 15 amino acids.

A single count supports this clone. The rearrangement links TRBV6-1 to TRBJ1-1, with D possibly being TRBD1 (5 bases). The ends were cut back, 4 bases at V and 1 base at J, with 13 bases in the middle. The germline CDR1 and CDR2 sequences are MNHNS and SASEGT. This CDR3 is built from 15 residues. The DNA of the CDR3 is TGTGCCAGCAGTGCCGGGAGGGGTGGGAACACTGAAGCTTTCTTT. It codes for CASSAGRGGNTEAFF.

This clone was seen just once. V usage is TRBV28 and J usage is TRBJ2-7; maybe TRBD1 (5 bases). V was clipped by 6 bases and J by 5 bases, with 11 bases between them. The CDR3 extends over 12 amino acids. Germline V gives CDR1 MDHEN, CDR2 SYDVKM. The CDR3 loop is CASRQQGDEQYF. The CDR3 nucleotides read TGTGCCAGCAGGCAGCAGGGTGACGAGCAGTACTTC.

This chain connects TRBV5-5 to TRBJ2-2; D call uncertain. The germline V gene encodes CDR1 SGHKS and CDR2 YYEKEE (reference sequence). The CDR3 contains 12 residues. V was shortened by 4 bases and J by 7 bases, with 8 bases between the two germline ends. The CDR3 DNA sequence: TGTGCCAGCAGCCCCCCCGGCGGGGAGCTGTTTTTT. Protein product: CASSPPGGELFF.

This clone showed up just a few times. CDR3 nucleotide sequence: TGCGCCAGCAGCTTCGACAGCCCCTCCTACGAGCAGTACTTC. Translated, it gives CASSFDSPSYEQYF. The rearrangement links TRBV5-1 to TRBJ2-7; D may be TRBD1 (5 bases). V shed 2 bases and J shed 0 bases, with 9 bases lying between them. The germline CDR1 and CDR2 sequences are SGHRS and YFSETQ. The CDR3 sequence is 14 residues long. Looking up the rest from reference TRBV5-1 and TRBJ2-7 gives the full variable domain: KAGVTQTPRYLIKTRGQQVTLSCSPISGHRSVSWYQQTPGQGLQFLFEYFSETQRNKGNFPGRFSGRQFSNSRSEMNVSTLELGDSALYLCASSFDSPSYEQYFGPGTRLTVT.

The chain combines TRBV6-5 with TRBJ2-1, with 10 nucleotides matching TRBD2. The trim removed 6 bases at V and 6 bases at J, leaving 8 bases unmatched. Germline values: CDR1 MNHEY, CDR2 SVGAGI. This CDR3 is 15 amino acids long. The CDR3 region has the DNA TGTGCCAGCAGCTTAAGCGGGGGGGCCTTCAATGAGCAGTTCTTC. Translated: CASSLSGGAFNEQFF.

The chain carries TRBV7-9 and TRBJ1-1; 11 positions agree with TRBD1. The trim removed 5 bases at V and 4 bases at J, leaving 3 bases unmatched. The CDR3 loop spans 14 amino acids. Germline V gives CDR1 SEHNR, CDR2 FQNEAQ (reference sequence). In DNA form, the CDR3 reads TGTGCCAGCAGCCTCGGACAGGGGGCCACTGAAGCTTTCTTT. It encodes CASSLGQGATEAFF.

This clone was found a few times. The J gene is TRBJ2-5, the V gene TRBV9, with unresolved D. Between the trimmed V and J ends, which lost 3 bases and 5 bases, there was a span of 8 bases. The CDR3 extends over 12 amino acids. The germline CDR1 and CDR2 sequences are SGDLS and YYNGEE. The CDR3 loop reads CASSDMRETQYF. The CDR3 coding sequence is TGTGCCAGCAGCGATATGCGGGAGACCCAGTACTTC. The variable domain in full, completed from reference TRBV9 and TRBJ2-5, reads DSGVTQTPKHLITATGQRVTLRCSPRSGDLSVYWYQQSLDQGLQFLIQYYNGEERAKGNILERFSAQQFPDLHSELNLSSLELGDSALYFCASSDMRETQYFGPGTRLLVL.

The CDR3: CASSEFGEAHNSPLHF. CDR3 nucleotide sequence: TGTGCCAGCAGTGAATTTGGAGAAGCCCATAATTCACCCCTCCACTTT. The genes are TRBV2 and TRBJ1-6; D gene ambiguous. The CDR3 has 16 residues. The germline CDR1 and CDR2 sequences are SNHLY and FYNNEI. Trimming removed 2 bases at V and 5 bases at J, with 13 bases between.

As DNA, the CDR3 is TGCGCCACCCGGGGTACAGGGGCGAGCTCCTACGAGCAGTACTTC. It specifies CATRGTGASSYEQYF. The chain recombines TRBV5-1 with TRBJ2-7; TRBD1 aligns across 7 bases. Germline CDR1 SGHRS, CDR2 YFSETQ. The CDR3 covers 15 residues. V was clipped by 9 bases and J by 0 bases; unmatched bases: 12.

The chain combines TRBV9 with TRBJ2-5, with D possibly matching TRBD2 (7 bases). V lost 0 bases and J lost 2, with 11 bases in between. Germline V CDR1 and CDR2: SGDLS, YYNGEE. CDR3 size: 15 residues. CDR3 DNA sequence: TGTGCCAGCAGCGTAGCGGGGGGCATACAAGAGACCCAGTACTTC. It encodes CASSVAGGIQETQYF.